The 19 T cell receptor beta chains reported below all come from one sample, sequenced in a study of beta chain features in type 1 diabetes. Findings of the study overall: Among patients with Type 1 diabetes, TCRB CDR3s were moderately but significantly shorter in every one of the four CD4+ subsets.

These receptors' targets are unknown. Isolated RNA was reverse transcribed in full, so expressed TCRB transcripts were sequenced. Generated by immunoSEQ multiplex PCR, the TCRdb table keeps only in-frame clones and is missing some. The data show some 660,000 clones, with 11% to 15% seen just once and 0.035% to 0.04% held by the top ten. Input material: naive CD4+ T cells from blood. The receptors were sampled from a man between 18 and 35 years old with type 1 diabetes.

In this sample, this clone turned up a few times. The J gene is TRBJ2-3, the V gene TRBV4-3; D gene unclear. The CDR3 totals 13 residues. V shed 0 bases and J shed 6 bases, with 7 bases lying between them. The germline CDR1 and CDR2 sequences are LGHNA and YSLEER. CDR3 sequence: CASSQELEDTQYF. The CDR3 DNA sequence: TGCGCCAGCAGCCAAGAGTTGGAGGATACGCAGTATTTT.

The V call is TRBV27, the J call TRBJ2-1; perhaps TRBD2 as D (6 bases). The CDR3 length is 16 residues. V shed 6 bases and J shed 0 bases, with 15 bases lying between them. CDR1 is MNHEY, CDR2 SMNVEV, per germline (reference sequence). The CDR3, as DNA: TGTGCCAGCAGCCCAATGCTAGCGAGCTCCTACAATGAGCAGTTCTTC. Its protein is CASSPMLASSYNEQFF.

This clone was observed a handful of times. The rearrangement joins TRBV9 to TRBJ2-5; D remains ambiguous. Germline V gene sequence: CDR1 SGDLS, CDR2 YYNGEE. Deletions cut 7 bases from V and 0 bases from J, with 13 bases between. The CDR3 runs to 14 residues. The CDR3 bases are TGTGCCAGCTCCAAGGACCGATACCAAGAGACCCAGTACTTC. This encodes CASSKDRYQETQYF.

Comments on this clone: One junction end does not reproduce the germline sequence, and a read error may be involved. This chain connects TRBV29-1 to TRBJ2-1; no clear D. Looked up from germline, CDR1 is SQVTM and CDR2 is ANQGSEA. The CDR3 consists of 13 residues. DNA of the CDR3: TGCAGCGTGGAAGATGTTCAGTACAATGAGCAGTTCTTC. Translated, it gives CSVEDVQYNEQFF.

J is TRBJ2-5 and V is TRBV4-1, with 12 nucleotides matching TRBD2. The CDR3 length is 14 residues. V was pared by 4 bases and J by 14 bases, with 11 bases of the junction left unmatched. Looked up from germline, CDR1 is MGHRA and CDR2 is YSYEKL. The CDR3 coding sequence is TGCGCCAGCAGCCCGGGACTAGCGGGCGCGGCAGGTTACTTC. This encodes CASSPGLAGAAGYF.

This clone appeared once. V usage is TRBV5-6 and J usage is TRBJ2-3; no clear D. The germline V gene encodes CDR1 SGHDT and CDR2 YYEEEE. The length of the CDR3 is 17 residues. V shed 4 bases and J shed 3 bases, with 21 bases lying between them. The CDR3 DNA reads TGTGCCAGCAGCCTTCCTGTAATTTACAGCAAAACAGATACGCAGTATTTT. Its translation: CASSLPVIYSKTDTQYF.

This clone was recorded a few times. The chain joins TRBV29-1 to TRBJ2-5; TRBD2 agrees at 13 bases. With V trimmed by 3 bases and J by 3 bases, 1 base remained unmatched. The length of the CDR3 is 14 residues. From germline, CDR1 is SQVTM and CDR2 ANQGSEA. CDR3 sequence: CSVDGLAGEETQYF. The CDR3 bases are TGCAGCGTTGATGGACTAGCGGGAGAAGAGACCCAGTACTTC.

This clone came up a few times. The rearrangement joins TRBV30 to TRBJ1-4, with D unresolved. The CDR3 has 13 residues. Trimming cost V 0 bases and J 3 bases, with 5 bases left between them. CDR1 and CDR2 (germline): GTSNPN, SVGIG (reference sequence). DNA for the CDR3: TGTGCCTGGAGTGTAAACCCTAATGAAAAACTGTTTTTT. This sequence encodes CAWSVNPNEKLFF.

V usage is TRBV6-5 and J usage is TRBJ2-5, with D possibly TRBD1 on 6 matching bases. The DNA end is more similar to TRBJ2-7, so the J call may be wrong. The length of the CDR3 is 12 residues. The germline CDR1 and CDR2 sequences are MNHEY and SVGAGI. The DNA of the CDR3 is TGTGCCAGCAGTACAGGGTTCCACGAGCAGTACTTC. Residues: CASSTGFHEQYF.

This chain links TRBV7-2 with TRBJ2-1; D uncertain. The V and J ends lost 2 bases and 3 bases respectively, with 11 bases between them. The V gene's germline CDR1 is SGHTA and CDR2 FQGNSA. The CDR3 extends over 15 amino acids. Here the CDR3 reads CASSLFSLNYNEQFF. CDR3 nucleotides: TGTGCCAGCAGCTTATTTTCGCTTAACTACAATGAGCAGTTCTTC.

In its sample, this clone was seen a few times. The V call is TRBV4-1, the J call TRBJ2-1, with 8 bases that match TRBD2. V lost 4 bases to trimming and J lost 9 bases; unmatched junction nucleotides: 11. Germline V lookup: CDR1 MGHRA, CDR2 YSYEKL. There are 15 residues in the CDR3. The CDR3 sequence is CASSPLGLAGGEQFF. In DNA, the CDR3 is TGCGCCAGCAGCCCCCTGGGGCTAGCGGGTGGTGAGCAGTTCTTC.

This rearrangement joins TRBV7-6 to TRBJ2-1, with 8 bases matching TRBD2. This CDR3 has 16 residues. The germline V gene has CDR1 SGHVS and CDR2 FNYEAQ. V dropped 5 bases and J dropped 1; count of bases not matched to a gene: 7. The DNA for the CDR3 is TGTGCCAGCAGCCGAAGGACTAGCTCATCCTACAATGAGCAGTTCTTC. It yields the protein CASSRRTSSSYNEQFF.

This chain connects TRBV18 to TRBJ1-6, with D possibly being TRBD1 (6 bases). The CDR3 is made up of 15 amino acids. Trimming removed 1 base at V and 3 bases at J, with 7 bases between. CDR1 is KGHSH and CDR2 is LQKENI in the germline V gene. The DNA for the CDR3 is TGTGCCAGCTCACCACAGGACAGCTATAATTCACCCCTCCACTTT. Translating it yields CASSPQDSYNSPLHF.

The chain couples TRBV9 to TRBJ2-7, with D perhaps matching TRBD1 or TRBD2 (5 bases each). The CDR3 runs 12 residues. V was cut by 3 bases and J by 6 bases, with 10 bases left in between. CDR1 is SGDLS, CDR2 YYNGEE, per germline. The DNA of the CDR3 is TGTGCCAGCAGCGGGGGGTCCCTCGAGCAGTACTTC. This encodes CASSGGSLEQYF.

V and J are TRBV14 and TRBJ1-4; unclear D gene. Germline V gene lookup returns CDR1 SGHDN and CDR2 FVKESK. The germline V and J ends were trimmed by 7 bases and 0 bases, with 6 bases remaining between them. The CDR3 is 13 amino acids. In DNA, the CDR3 is TGTGCCAGCATTAAATCAACTAATGAAAAACTGTTTTTT. This encodes CASIKSTNEKLFF.

This clone was observed a handful of times. The CDR3 sequence is CASRELTYEQYF. In nucleotides, the CDR3 is TGTGCCAGCAGGGAGTTGACCTACGAGCAGTACTTC. The chain has TRBV28 and TRBJ2-7; D remains unclear. V was trimmed by 6 bases and J by 2 bases, leaving 8 bases between them. The length of the CDR3 is 12 residues. Germline-derived CDR1 and CDR2 are MDHEN and SYDVKM.

In this sample, this clone turned up a few times. J is TRBJ1-1 and V is TRBV7-9; no reliable D call. Germline values: CDR1 SEHNR, CDR2 FQNEAQ (reference sequence). V dropped 0 bases and J dropped 5 bases, with 10 bases sitting between them. This CDR3 region has 14 residues. In DNA, the CDR3 is TGTGCCAGCAGCTTAGCGACGTGGGCAACTGAAGCTTTCTTT. Its translation: CASSLATWATEAFF.

The V call is TRBV19, the J call TRBJ2-1; 11 nucleotides line up with TRBD2. The germline V gene encodes CDR1 LNHDA and CDR2 SQIVND (reference sequence). Trimming at V came to 0 bases and at J to 7 bases, leaving 8 bases not matched to a gene. This CDR3 contains 17 residues. The CDR3 reads CASSIDRTSGGWNEQFF. The CDR3 nucleotides read TGTGCCAGTAGTATAGATCGTACTAGCGGGGGTTGGAATGAGCAGTTCTTC.

This clone has only a few counts. This rearrangement joins TRBV2 to TRBJ2-2; D possibly corresponds to TRBD2 (6 bases). Trimming stripped 2 bases from V and 3 bases from J, with 13 bases between. Germline V gene data show CDR1 as SNHLY and CDR2 as FYNNEI. This CDR3 spans 16 amino acids. The CDR3 spells CASSEFASADTGELFF. CDR3 nucleotide sequence: TGTGCCAGCAGTGAATTCGCTAGCGCCGACACCGGGGAGCTGTTTTTT. Using reference TRBV2 and TRBJ2-2 for the parts outside the CDR3, the full variable domain is EPEVTQTPSHQVTQMGQEVILRCVPISNHLYFYWYRQILGQKVEFLVSFYNNEISEKSEIFDDQFSVERPDGSNFTLKIRSTKLEDSAMYFCASSEFASADTGELFFGEGSRLTVL.